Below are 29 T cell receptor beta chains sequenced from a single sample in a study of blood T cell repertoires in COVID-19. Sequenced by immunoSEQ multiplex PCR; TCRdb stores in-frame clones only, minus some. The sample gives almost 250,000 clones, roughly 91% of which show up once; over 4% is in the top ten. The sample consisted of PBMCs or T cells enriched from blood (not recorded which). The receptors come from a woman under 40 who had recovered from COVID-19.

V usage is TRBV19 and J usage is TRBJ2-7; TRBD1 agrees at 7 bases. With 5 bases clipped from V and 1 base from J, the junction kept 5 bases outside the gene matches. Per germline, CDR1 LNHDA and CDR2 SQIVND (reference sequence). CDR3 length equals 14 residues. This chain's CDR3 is CASSSQGSSYEQYF. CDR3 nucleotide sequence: TGTGCCAGTAGTTCACAGGGGAGTTCCTACGAGCAGTACTTC.

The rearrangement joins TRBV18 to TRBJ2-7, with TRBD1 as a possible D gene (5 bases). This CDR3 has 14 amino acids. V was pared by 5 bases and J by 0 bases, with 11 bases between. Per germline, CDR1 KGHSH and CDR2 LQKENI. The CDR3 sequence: CASSYLTGSYEQYF. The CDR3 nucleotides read TGTGCCAGCTCATACTTAACAGGCTCCTACGAGCAGTACTTC. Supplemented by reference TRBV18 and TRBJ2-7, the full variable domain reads NAGVMQNPRHLVRRRGQEARLRCSPMKGHSHVYWYRQLPEEGLKFMVYLQKENIIDESGMPKERFSAEFPKEGPSILRIQQVVRGDSAAYFCASSYLTGSYEQYFGPGTRLTVT.

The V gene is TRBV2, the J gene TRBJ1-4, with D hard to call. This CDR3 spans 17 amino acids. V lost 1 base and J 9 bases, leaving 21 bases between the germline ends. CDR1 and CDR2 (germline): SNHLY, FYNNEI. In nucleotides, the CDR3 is TGTGCCAGCAGTGAAGGAGTTGGAGGGCAGCTCCGAAAAAAACTGTTTTTT. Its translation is CASSEGVGGQLRKKLFF.

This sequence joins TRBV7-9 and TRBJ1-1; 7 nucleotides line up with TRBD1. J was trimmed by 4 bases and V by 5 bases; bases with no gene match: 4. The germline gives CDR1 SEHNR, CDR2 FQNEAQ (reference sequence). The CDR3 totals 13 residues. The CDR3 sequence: CASSPTGVTEAFF. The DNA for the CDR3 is TGTGCCAGCAGCCCCACAGGGGTCACTGAAGCTTTCTTT. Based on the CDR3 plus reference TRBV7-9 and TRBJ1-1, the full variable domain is DTGVSQNPRHKITKRGQNVTFRCDPISEHNRLYWYRQTLGQGPEFLTYFQNEAQLEKSRLLSDRFSAERPKGSFSTLEIQRTEQGDSAMYLCASSPTGVTEAFFGQGTRLTVV.

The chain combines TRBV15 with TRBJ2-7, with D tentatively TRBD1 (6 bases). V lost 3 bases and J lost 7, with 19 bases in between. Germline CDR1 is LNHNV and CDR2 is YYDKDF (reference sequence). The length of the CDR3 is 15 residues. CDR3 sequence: CATSSSEEGGWEQYF. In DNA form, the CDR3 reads TGTGCCACCAGCAGTAGTGAGGAAGGGGGATGGGAGCAGTACTTC.

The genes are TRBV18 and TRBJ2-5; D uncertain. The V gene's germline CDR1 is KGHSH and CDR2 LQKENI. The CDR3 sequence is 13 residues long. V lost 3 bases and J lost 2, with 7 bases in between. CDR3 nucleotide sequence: TGTGCCAGCTCACCCACAGATCAAGAGACCCAGTACTTC. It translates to CASSPTDQETQYF. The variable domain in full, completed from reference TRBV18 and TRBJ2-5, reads NAGVMQNPRHLVRRRGQEARLRCSPMKGHSHVYWYRQLPEEGLKFMVYLQKENIIDESGMPKERFSAEFPKEGPSILRIQQVVRGDSAAYFCASSPTDQETQYFGPGTRLLVL.

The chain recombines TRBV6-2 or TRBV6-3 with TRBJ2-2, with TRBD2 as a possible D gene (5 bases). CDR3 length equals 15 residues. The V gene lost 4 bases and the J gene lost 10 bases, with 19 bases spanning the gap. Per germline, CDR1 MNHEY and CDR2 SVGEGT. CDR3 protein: CASSSAGLDVVELFF. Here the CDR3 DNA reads TGTGCCAGCAGTTCGGCCGGACTCGACGTAGTGGAGCTGTTTTTT.

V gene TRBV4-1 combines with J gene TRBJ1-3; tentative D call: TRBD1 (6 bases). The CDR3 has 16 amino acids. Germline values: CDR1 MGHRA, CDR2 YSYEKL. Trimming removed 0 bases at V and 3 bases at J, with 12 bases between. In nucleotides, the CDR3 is TGCGCCAGCAGCCAAGATAGTACAGGGTTTGGAAACACCATATATTTT. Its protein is CASSQDSTGFGNTIYF.

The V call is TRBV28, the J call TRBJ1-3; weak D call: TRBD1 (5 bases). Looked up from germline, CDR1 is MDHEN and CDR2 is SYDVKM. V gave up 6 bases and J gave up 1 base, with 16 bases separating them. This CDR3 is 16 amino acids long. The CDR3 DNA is TGTGCCAGCAGGCAGGGAGGGCCCCATTCTGGAAACACCATATATTTT. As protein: CASRQGGPHSGNTIYF.

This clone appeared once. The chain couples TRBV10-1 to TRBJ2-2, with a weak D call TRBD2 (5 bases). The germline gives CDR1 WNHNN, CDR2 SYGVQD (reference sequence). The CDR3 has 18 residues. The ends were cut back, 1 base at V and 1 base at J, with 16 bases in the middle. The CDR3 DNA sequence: TGCGCCAGCAGTGAGTTTGTCCCGGGAAAAATGAACACCGGGGAGCTGTTTTTT. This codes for CASSEFVPGKMNTGELFF.

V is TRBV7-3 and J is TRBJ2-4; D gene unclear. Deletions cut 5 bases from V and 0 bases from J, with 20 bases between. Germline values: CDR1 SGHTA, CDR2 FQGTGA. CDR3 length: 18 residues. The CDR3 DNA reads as TGTGCCAGCAGCACCCGGCGCACAGCCACCCTAGCCAAAAACATTCAGTACTTC. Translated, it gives CASSTRRTATLAKNIQYF.

The CDR3 loop is CASSYSEGTEAFF. CDR3 sequence (DNA): TGTGCCAGCAGTTATAGCGAGGGCACTGAAGCTTTCTTT. The V and J genes are TRBV6-5 and TRBJ1-1; D is uncertain. Looked up from germline, CDR1 is MNHEY and CDR2 is SVGAGI. This CDR3 is built from 13 residues. V was clipped by 3 bases and J by 4 bases, with 9 bases between them.

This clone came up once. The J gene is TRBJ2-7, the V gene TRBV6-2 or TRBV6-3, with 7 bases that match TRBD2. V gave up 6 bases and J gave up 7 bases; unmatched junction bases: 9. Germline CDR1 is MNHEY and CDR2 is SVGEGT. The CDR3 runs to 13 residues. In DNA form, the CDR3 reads TGTGCCAGCAGCCGGGACTACATACAGGAGCAGTACTTC. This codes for CASSRDYIQEQYF.

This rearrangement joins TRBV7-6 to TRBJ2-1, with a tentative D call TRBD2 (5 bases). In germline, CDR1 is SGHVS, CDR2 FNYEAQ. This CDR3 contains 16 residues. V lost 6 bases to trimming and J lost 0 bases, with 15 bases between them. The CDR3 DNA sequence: TGTGCCAGCAGATTCACGCTAGGGAGCTCCTACAATGAGCAGTTCTTC. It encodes CASRFTLGSSYNEQFF.

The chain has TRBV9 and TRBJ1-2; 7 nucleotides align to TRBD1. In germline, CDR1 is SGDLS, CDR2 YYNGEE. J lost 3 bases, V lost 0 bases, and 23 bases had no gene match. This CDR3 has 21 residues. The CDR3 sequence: CASSVASIARQGAPGDYGYTF. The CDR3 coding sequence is TGTGCCAGCAGCGTAGCGTCTATAGCGCGACAGGGTGCTCCTGGCGACTATGGCTACACCTTC. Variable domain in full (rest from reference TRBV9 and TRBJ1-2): DSGVTQTPKHLITATGQRVTLRCSPRSGDLSVYWYQQSLDQGLQFLIQYYNGEERAKGNILERFSAQQFPDLHSELNLSSLELGDSALYFCASSVASIARQGAPGDYGYTFGSGTRLTVV.

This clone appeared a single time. The CDR3: CASSYQPQHF. The CDR3 nucleotides are TGTGCCAGCAGCTATCAGCCCCAGCATTTT. This chain uses TRBV28 with TRBJ1-5, with D hard to call. Germline assignment: CDR1 MDHEN and CDR2 SYDVKM. The CDR3 consists of 10 residues. Trimming shortened V by 6 bases and J by 5 bases, and 2 bases separated the two germline ends.

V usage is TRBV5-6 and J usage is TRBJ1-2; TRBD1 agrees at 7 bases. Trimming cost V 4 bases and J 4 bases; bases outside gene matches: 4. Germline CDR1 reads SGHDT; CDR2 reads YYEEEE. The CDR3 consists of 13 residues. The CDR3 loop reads CASSEGQRYGYTF. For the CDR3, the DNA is TGTGCCAGCAGCGAGGGACAGCGCTATGGCTACACCTTC.

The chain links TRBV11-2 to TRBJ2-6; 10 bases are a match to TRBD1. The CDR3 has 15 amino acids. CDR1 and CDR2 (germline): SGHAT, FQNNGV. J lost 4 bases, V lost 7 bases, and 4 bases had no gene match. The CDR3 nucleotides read TGTGCCAGCACGGACAGGGGGTCGGGGGCCAACGTCCTGACTTTC. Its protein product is CASTDRGSGANVLTF. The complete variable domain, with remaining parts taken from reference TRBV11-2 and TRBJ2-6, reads EAGVAQSPRYKIIEKRQSVAFWCNPISGHATLYWYQQILGQGPKLLIQFQNNGVVDDSQLPKDRFSAERLKGVDSTLKIQPAKLEDSAVYLCASTDRGSGANVLTFGAGSRLTVL.

DNA for the CDR3: TGTGCCAGCAGCTTTATGTCCTACGAGCAGTACTTC. This gives the protein CASSFMSYEQYF. The chain recombines TRBV7-9 with TRBJ2-7, with D unresolved. V lost 3 bases and J 1 base, leaving 4 bases between the germline ends. Germline V gene lookup returns CDR1 SEHNR and CDR2 FQNEAQ (reference sequence). The CDR3 is 12 amino acids.

The CDR3 DNA is TGTGCCAGCAGCTTTTGGGACAGGGGGGGGAGAAGTGAAAAACTGTTTTTT. As protein: CASSFWDRGGRSEKLFF. The chain uses TRBV7-2 and TRBJ1-4; 11 nucleotides agree with TRBD1. Trimming at V came to 3 bases and at J to 7 bases, leaving 10 bases not matched to a gene. The CDR3 is 17 residues long. Per germline, CDR1 SGHTA and CDR2 FQGNSA.

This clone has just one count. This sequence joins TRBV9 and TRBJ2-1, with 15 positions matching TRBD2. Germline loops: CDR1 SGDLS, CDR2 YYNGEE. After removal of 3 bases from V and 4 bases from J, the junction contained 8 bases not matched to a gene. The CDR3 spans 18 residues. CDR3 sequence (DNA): TGTGCCAGCAGCGGCAAAGGGGGGACTAGCGGGAGGTACAATGAGCAGTTCTTC. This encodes CASSGKGGTSGRYNEQFF.

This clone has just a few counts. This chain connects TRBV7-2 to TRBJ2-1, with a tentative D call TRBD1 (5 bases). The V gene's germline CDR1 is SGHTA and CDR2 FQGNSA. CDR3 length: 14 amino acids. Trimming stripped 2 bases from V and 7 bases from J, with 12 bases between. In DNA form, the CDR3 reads TGTGCCAGCAGCTTATCTGGCAGGGTTAATGAGCAGTTCTTC. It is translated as CASSLSGRVNEQFF.

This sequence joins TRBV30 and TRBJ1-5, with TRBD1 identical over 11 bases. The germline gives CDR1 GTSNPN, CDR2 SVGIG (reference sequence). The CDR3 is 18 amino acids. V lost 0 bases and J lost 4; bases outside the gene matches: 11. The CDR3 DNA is TGTGCCTGGAGTGTACCCTGGACAGGGGGCGTTCAAAATCAGCCCCAGCATTTT. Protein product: CAWSVPWTGGVQNQPQHF.

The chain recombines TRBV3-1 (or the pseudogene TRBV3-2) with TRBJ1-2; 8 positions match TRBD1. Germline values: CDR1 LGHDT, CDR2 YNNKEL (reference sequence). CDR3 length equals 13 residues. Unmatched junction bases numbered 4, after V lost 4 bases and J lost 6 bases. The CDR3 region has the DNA TGTGCCAGCAGCCCGGACAGGGCCCATGGCTACACCTTC. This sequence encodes CASSPDRAHGYTF.

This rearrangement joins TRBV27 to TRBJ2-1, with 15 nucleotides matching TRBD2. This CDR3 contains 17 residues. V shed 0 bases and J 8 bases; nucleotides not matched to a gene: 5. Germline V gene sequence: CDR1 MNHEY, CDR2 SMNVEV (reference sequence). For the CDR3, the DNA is TGTGCCAGCAGTTTATCGAGGACTAGCGGGAGGGGACATGAGCAGTTCTTC. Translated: CASSLSRTSGRGHEQFF.

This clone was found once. CDR3: CASSSGQGDGNTIYF. CDR3 bases: TGCGCCAGCAGCTCGGGACAGGGGGACGGAAACACCATATATTTT. V gene TRBV5-1 combines with J gene TRBJ1-3, with 11 bases aligning to TRBD1. V lost 3 bases, J lost 4 bases, and 3 bases stayed unmatched. This CDR3 has 15 residues. Germline assignment: CDR1 SGHRS and CDR2 YFSETQ.

Here the CDR3 DNA reads TGTGCCAGCAGTTTACCAGGGACAGAGAATTCACCCCTCCACTTT. Its protein is CASSLPGTENSPLHF. The chain employs TRBV28 and TRBJ1-6; TRBD1 agrees at 7 bases. The CDR3 is made up of 15 amino acids. Germline V gene lookup returns CDR1 MDHEN and CDR2 SYDVKM. Trimming at V came to 2 bases and at J to 7 bases, leaving 5 bases not matched to a gene. The full variable domain, rest sourced from reference TRBV28 and TRBJ1-6, is DVKVTQSSRYLVKRTGEKVFLECVQDMDHENMFWYRQDPGLGLRLIYFSYDVKMKEKGDIPEGYSVSREKKERFSLILESASTNQTSMYLCASSLPGTENSPLHFGNGTRLTVT.

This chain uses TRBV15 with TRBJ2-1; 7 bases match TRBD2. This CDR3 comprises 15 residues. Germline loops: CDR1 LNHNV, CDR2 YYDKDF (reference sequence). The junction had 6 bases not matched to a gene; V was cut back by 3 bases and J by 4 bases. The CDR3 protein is CATSRGREPYNEQFF. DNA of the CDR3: TGTGCCACCAGCAGGGGGCGGGAGCCATACAATGAGCAGTTCTTC.

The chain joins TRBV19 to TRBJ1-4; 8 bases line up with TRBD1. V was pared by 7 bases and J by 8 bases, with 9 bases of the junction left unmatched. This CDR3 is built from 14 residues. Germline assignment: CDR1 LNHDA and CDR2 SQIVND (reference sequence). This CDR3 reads CASTPGQGWEKLFF. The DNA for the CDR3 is TGTGCCAGTACCCCTGGACAGGGATGGGAAAAACTGTTTTTT.